Shown below are 18 T cell receptor beta chains from a single sample sequenced in a study of shared clonotypes between healthy human individuals. Here immunoSEQ multiplex PCR was the method, and the copy in TCRdb shows in-frame clones only, minus some. The sample includes a few hundred thousand clones, approximately 71% of them seen just once. The specimen was PBMCs. These receptors all stem from a woman in her 40s in good health. Some clones in this sample may be carry-over from other donors' samples.

The J gene is TRBJ2-1, the V gene TRBV15; 12 bases line up with TRBD2. V lost 8 bases, J lost 0 bases, and 8 bases stayed unmatched. This CDR3 has 17 amino acids. The germline gives CDR1 LNHNV, CDR2 YYDKDF (reference sequence). CDR3 sequence: CATLTSGSWGSYNEQFF. For the CDR3, the DNA is TGTGCCACCTTGACTAGCGGGAGTTGGGGCTCCTACAATGAGCAGTTCTTC.

The chain joins TRBV5-4 to TRBJ1-1; possibly TRBD1 for D (6 bases). The V gene's germline CDR1 is SGHNT and CDR2 YYREEE (reference sequence). V dropped 0 bases and J dropped 4 bases, with 10 bases sitting between them. This CDR3 contains 14 residues. The CDR3, as DNA: TGTGCCAGCAGCTTGGGACAGGTAGGCACTGAAGCTTTCTTT. This codes for CASSLGQVGTEAFF.

The rearrangement uses TRBV4-2 and TRBJ1-3; D not certain. The CDR3 is made up of 16 amino acids. Deletions cut 0 bases from V and 1 base from J, with 10 bases between. Looked up from germline, CDR1 is LGHNA and CDR2 is YNFKEQ. In DNA, the CDR3 is TGTGCCAGCAGCCAAGAAGGAGCTGTGTCTGGAAACACCATATATTTT. It specifies CASSQEGAVSGNTIYF.

The V and J genes are TRBV4-2 and TRBJ2-7; 10 bases map to TRBD2. Germline V gives CDR1 LGHNA, CDR2 YNFKEQ. The CDR3 length is 21 residues. The V segment lost 1 base and the J segment 0 bases; nucleotides outside the gene matches: 18. DNA for the CDR3: TGTGCCAGCAGCCAAGCGATTATCCCGGGTCTAGCGGGAGTTCCCTCCTACGAGCAGTACTTC. This gives the protein CASSQAIIPGLAGVPSYEQYF.

Points on this clone: A single base separates this from a much larger clone, so it may be a read error. In this CDR3 the conserved last residue, phenylalanine or tryptophan, is missing, so a read error is likely. The chain joins TRBV6-6 to TRBJ1-1; D unclear. V was clipped by 2 bases and J by 4 bases, with 11 bases between them. CDR1 MNHNY and CDR2 SVGAGI come from the germline V gene (reference sequence). This CDR3 is 14 amino acids long. DNA of the CDR3: TGTGCCAGCAGTTACAGGGTGGAAGGCACTGAAGCTTTCATT. It translates to CASSYRVEGTEAFI.

The J gene is TRBJ1-5, the V gene TRBV30, with unresolved D. Germline V gives CDR1 GTSNPN, CDR2 SVGIG (reference sequence). V lost 3 bases and J 6 bases, leaving 9 bases between the germline ends. This CDR3 spans 12 amino acids. For the CDR3, the DNA is TGTGCCTGGAGGTTGGGGAGTCAGCCCCAGCATTTT. Encoded protein: CAWRLGSQPQHF. The whole variable domain, filled in from reference TRBV30 and TRBJ1-5, reads SQTIHQWPATLVQPVGSPLSLECTVEGTSNPNLYWYRQAAGRGLQLLFYSVGIGQISSEVPQNLSASRPQDRQFILSSKKLLLSDSGFYLCAWRLGSQPQHFGDGTRLSIL.

J is TRBJ1-6 and V is TRBV4-1; TRBD1 might be the D (6 bases). Germline V gene sequence: CDR1 MGHRA, CDR2 YSYEKL. V shed 4 bases and J shed 6 bases, with 19 bases lying between them. CDR3 length: 17 residues. The CDR3 region is CASSPRQVIMSNSPLHF. CDR3 coding DNA: TGCGCCAGCAGCCCCCGACAGGTCATTATGAGTAATTCACCCCTCCACTTT.

J is TRBJ2-7 and V is TRBV30; 10 bases fit TRBD1. Germline values: CDR1 GTSNPN, CDR2 SVGIG (reference sequence). V shed 3 bases, J shed 5 bases, and the junction held 1 base outside the gene matches. This CDR3 contains 12 residues. CDR3 region: CAWRGQGNEQYF. In nucleotides, the CDR3 is TGTGCCTGGAGGGGACAGGGGAACGAGCAGTACTTC. Full variable domain (outside the CDR3, taken from reference TRBV30 and TRBJ2-7): SQTIHQWPATLVQPVGSPLSLECTVEGTSNPNLYWYRQAAGRGLQLLFYSVGIGQISSEVPQNLSASRPQDRQFILSSKKLLLSDSGFYLCAWRGQGNEQYFGPGTRLTVT.

The chain joins TRBV7-9 to TRBJ2-7; TRBD2 is a possible D gene (6 bases). V was trimmed by 5 bases and J by 3 bases, leaving 14 bases between them. Germline V gives CDR1 SEHNR, CDR2 FQNEAQ (reference sequence). The CDR3 is made up of 14 amino acids. The CDR3 DNA is TGTGCCAGCAGCCCGATGGGACTTAGCTACGAGCAGTACTTC. Amino acid sequence: CASSPMGLSYEQYF.

The V and J genes are TRBV5-4 and TRBJ2-3; 7 nucleotides align to TRBD2. The CDR3 has 14 amino acids. V was pared by 3 bases and J by 2 bases, with 3 bases of the junction left unmatched. Germline-derived CDR1 and CDR2 are SGHNT and YYREEE (reference sequence). The CDR3 loop reads CASSSGLVTDTQYF. In nucleotides, the CDR3 is TGTGCCAGCAGCTCAGGACTAGTCACAGATACGCAGTATTTT. Using reference TRBV5-4 and TRBJ2-3 for the parts outside the CDR3, the full variable domain is ETGVTQSPTHLIKTRGQQVTLRCSSQSGHNTVSWYQQALGQGPQFIFQYYREEENGRGNFPPRFSGLQFPNYSSELNVNALELDDSALYLCASSSGLVTDTQYFGPGTRLTVL.

The chain carries TRBV25-1 and TRBJ2-1, with D maybe TRBD1 (5 bases). CDR1 is MGHDK, CDR2 SYGVNS, per germline. The V end was cut by 4 bases, the J end by 0 bases, with 10 bases between. The CDR3 length is 15 residues. The CDR3 DNA sequence: TGTGCCAGCAGTGCCCCTAGGGGCTCCTACAATGAGCAGTTCTTC. Its translation: CASSAPRGSYNEQFF.

Many counts were recorded for this clone. The V gene is TRBV27, the J gene TRBJ2-1; the D gene is possibly TRBD2 (6 bases). The CDR3 length is 15 residues. Trimming cost V 5 bases and J 4 bases, with 15 bases left between them. Germline-derived CDR1 and CDR2 are MNHEY and SMNVEV (reference sequence). CDR3 sequence (DNA): TGTGCCAGCAGTCCCCAACAGCGGGCTTACAATGAGCAGTTCTTC. Translated: CASSPQQRAYNEQFF.

This clone was counted only a few times. The gene calls are TRBV29-1 and TRBJ2-5, with D perhaps TRBD1 (5 bases). The germline V gene has CDR1 SQVTM and CDR2 ANQGSEA. Trimming shortened V by 2 bases and J by 4 bases, and 11 bases separated the two germline ends. This CDR3 comprises 13 residues. The CDR3 region is CSVESRVIETQYF. The CDR3 region has the DNA TGCAGCGTTGAAAGCAGGGTGATAGAGACCCAGTACTTC.

The V and J genes are TRBV25-1 and TRBJ1-3, with a weak D call TRBD1 (5 bases). The germline V gene encodes CDR1 MGHDK and CDR2 SYGVNS. CDR3 length: 14 amino acids. V lost 4 bases, J lost 4 bases, and 11 bases lay in between. The CDR3 loop reads CASSGRQRGNTIYF. The CDR3 DNA follows: TGTGCCAGCAGTGGGCGACAGAGGGGAAACACCATATATTTT. Filled out from reference TRBV25-1 and TRBJ1-3, the complete variable domain reads EADIYQTPRYLVIGTGKKITLECSQTMGHDKMYWYQQDPGMELHLIHYSYGVNSTEKGDLSSESTVSRIRTEHFPLTLESARPSHTSQYLCASSGRQRGNTIYFGEGSWLTVV.

The V gene is TRBV5-4, the J gene TRBJ2-5; 11 positions match TRBD2. The DNA end is more similar to TRBJ2-7, so the J call may be wrong. The CDR3 runs 16 residues. Germline CDR1 is SGHNT and CDR2 is YYREEE (reference sequence). Here the CDR3 DNA reads TGTGCCAGCAGCTTGGGGATAGCGGGAGGGATTTACGAGCAGTACTTC. Its translation: CASSLGIAGGIYEQYF.

This clone was observed a few times. The V and J genes are TRBV21-1 and TRBJ2-7; the DNA was not used to check the table's D call, TRBD2. TRBV21-1 corresponds to a pseudogene. The CDR3 is 15 residues long. CDR3 region: CASSKYSGRPYEQYF. CDR3 in DNA: TGTGCCAGCAGCAAATATAGCGGGAGACCCTACGAGCAGTACTTC.

V usage is TRBV5-1 and J usage is TRBJ2-7; TRBD2 agrees at 7 bases. The CDR3 is 14 residues long. Germline values: CDR1 SGHRS, CDR2 YFSETQ. Trimming removed 5 bases from V and 0 bases from J; junction bases left unmatched: 5. Here the CDR3 reads CASSRLADSYEQYF. The CDR3 coding sequence is TGCGCCAGCAGTCGGCTAGCGGACTCCTACGAGCAGTACTTC.

The rearrangement uses TRBV18 and TRBJ2-7, with D possibly called TRBD1 or TRBD2 (5 bases each). The CDR3 has 14 amino acids. Trimming left V 2 bases short and J 3 bases short, with 11 bases between. Germline V gene data show CDR1 as KGHSH and CDR2 as LQKENI. The CDR3 protein is CASSPYQGDYEQYF. CDR3 DNA: TGTGCCAGCTCACCATACCAGGGAGACTACGAGCAGTACTTC.